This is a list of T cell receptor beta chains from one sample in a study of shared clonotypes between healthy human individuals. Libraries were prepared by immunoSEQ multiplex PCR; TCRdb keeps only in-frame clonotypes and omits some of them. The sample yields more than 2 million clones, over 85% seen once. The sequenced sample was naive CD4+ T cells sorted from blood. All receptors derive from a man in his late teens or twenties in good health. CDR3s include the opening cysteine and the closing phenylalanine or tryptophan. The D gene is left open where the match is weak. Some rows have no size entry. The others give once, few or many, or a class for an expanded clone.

CDR3nt: TGTGCCAGCAGCTTTCCCACTAGCGGGGACTATAGAGGGCACAATGAGCAGTTCTTC; CDR3aa: CASSFPTSGDYRGHNEQFF; abundance: .; v_gene: TRBV7-6; j_gene: TRBJ2-1; d_gene: TRBD2
CDR3nt: TGTGCCAGCAGTTTTAGCGGGAGGGCAAGGAATGAGCAGTTCTTC; CDR3aa: CASSFSGRARNEQFF; abundance: .; v_gene: TRBV6-6; j_gene: TRBJ2-1; d_gene: TRBD2
CDR3nt: TGTGCCAGCAGTGTGGGGGTGCGTAACTATGGCTACACCTTC; CDR3aa: CASSVGVRNYGYTF; abundance: .; v_gene: TRBV6-1; j_gene: TRBJ1-2; d_gene: .
CDR3nt: TGCGCCAGCAGCGCACCCTCAGGGTATAACATTCAGTACTTC; CDR3aa: CASSAPSGYNIQYF; abundance: .; v_gene: TRBV5-1; j_gene: TRBJ2-4; d_gene: .
CDR3nt: TGCGCCAGCAGCTTGGCGGGGCAGCAGGGACGGGAGGGCTACACCTTC; CDR3aa: CASSLAGQQGREGYTF; abundance: .; v_gene: TRBV5-1; j_gene: TRBJ1-2; d_gene: .
CDR3nt: TGTGCCAGCAGCTTAGGGGCCGACTTCCAAGAGACCCAGTACTTC; CDR3aa: CASSLGADFQETQYF; abundance: .; v_gene: TRBV7-9; j_gene: TRBJ2-5; d_gene: .
CDR3nt: TGCGCCAGCAAACAGGGACTAGCGGGCTGGAGGGATACGCAGTATTTT; CDR3aa: CASKQGLAGWRDTQYF; abundance: .; v_gene: TRBV5-1; j_gene: TRBJ2-3; d_gene: TRBD2
CDR3nt: TGTGCCAGCAGTACCCGGAGGGGTGGTGAAAAACTGTTTTTT; CDR3aa: CASSTRRGGEKLFF; abundance: .; v_gene: TRBV27; j_gene: TRBJ1-4; d_gene: .
CDR3nt: TGTGCCAGCAGCTTGGACAGGGGAGGAGGCTACACCTTC; CDR3aa: CASSLDRGGGYTF; abundance: .; v_gene: TRBV5-4; j_gene: TRBJ1-2; d_gene: TRBD1
CDR3nt: TGTGCCTGGAATACAGGGAAGAATTCACCCCTCCACTTT; CDR3aa: CAWNTGKNSPLHF; abundance: once; v_gene: TRBV30; j_gene: TRBJ1-6; d_gene: .
CDR3nt: TGTGCCAGCACGCCGGGAGATCGGGGCACTGAAGCTTTCTTT; CDR3aa: CASTPGDRGTEAFF; abundance: .; v_gene: TRBV7-9; j_gene: TRBJ1-1; d_gene: .
CDR3nt: TGTGCCAGCAGTTACTCGGGGGGGCAGGAGACCCAGTACTTC; CDR3aa: CASSYSGGQETQYF; abundance: once; v_gene: TRBV6-6; j_gene: TRBJ2-5; d_gene: .
CDR3nt: TGTGCCAGCAGTGAACGGGGCAGGGGCAATGGCTACACCTTC; CDR3aa: CASSERGRGNGYTF; abundance: .; v_gene: TRBV6-1; j_gene: TRBJ1-2; d_gene: .
CDR3nt: TGTGCCAGCTCACCACTAGGCAAGAACACTGAAGCTTTCTTT; CDR3aa: CASSPLGKNTEAFF; abundance: .; v_gene: TRBV18; j_gene: TRBJ1-1; d_gene: .
CDR3nt: TGTGCCAGCAGGCCCAAGGGCTACGAGCAGTACTTC; CDR3aa: CASRPKGYEQYF; abundance: .; v_gene: TRBV6-6; j_gene: TRBJ2-7; d_gene: .
CDR3nt: TGTGCCATCAGTGAGTCGGGGGGGTTGGATACGCAGTATTTT; CDR3aa: CAISESGGLDTQYF; abundance: once; v_gene: TRBV10-3; j_gene: TRBJ2-3; d_gene: TRBD2
CDR3nt: TGTGCCAGCAGCCGAAACAGGGATAGGGCAGATACGCAGTATTTT; CDR3aa: CASSRNRDRADTQYF; abundance: .; v_gene: TRBV7-6; j_gene: TRBJ2-3; d_gene: .
CDR3nt: TGTGCCAGCAGTTTTCGCGAATCGGCTCGGGGAGGCTACACCTTC; CDR3aa: CASSFRESARGGYTF; abundance: .; v_gene: TRBV28; j_gene: TRBJ1-2; d_gene: .
CDR3nt: TGTGCCAGTAGTGCTCCCGGGCCCCCCTACGAGCAGTACTTC; CDR3aa: CASSAPGPPYEQYF; abundance: .; v_gene: TRBV19; j_gene: TRBJ2-7; d_gene: .
CDR3nt: TGTGCCAGCAGCCCACTAGCGTTGTTCGCAGATACGCAGTATTTT; CDR3aa: CASSPLALFADTQYF; abundance: .; v_gene: TRBV27; j_gene: TRBJ2-3; d_gene: TRBD2
CDR3nt: TGTGCCAGCAGTACAGGACTAGCGGGGAACACCGGGGAGCTGTTTTTT; CDR3aa: CASSTGLAGNTGELFF; abundance: .; v_gene: TRBV5-4; j_gene: TRBJ2-2; d_gene: TRBD2
CDR3nt: TGTGCCAGCAGCTCCACCTGGGGCTATGGCTACACCTTC; CDR3aa: CASSSTWGYGYTF; abundance: .; v_gene: TRBV11-2; j_gene: TRBJ1-2; d_gene: .
CDR3nt: TGCGCCAGCAGCCAAGAATCGGCAGGATTCTACGAGCAGTACTTC; CDR3aa: CASSQESAGFYEQYF; abundance: .; v_gene: TRBV4-3; j_gene: TRBJ2-7; d_gene: .
CDR3nt: TGTGCCAGCAGCTTGGAACCTGGTTACGAGCAGTACTTC; CDR3aa: CASSLEPGYEQYF; abundance: .; v_gene: TRBV5-6; j_gene: TRBJ2-7; d_gene: .
CDR3nt: TGTGCCAGCAGTCCACGCCAGGACACTGAAGCTTTCTTT; CDR3aa: CASSPRQDTEAFF; abundance: .; v_gene: TRBV28; j_gene: TRBJ1-1; d_gene: .
CDR3nt: TGCGCCAGCAGCCCGGAAGTGGGGGCCTACACCGGGGAGCTGTTTTTT; CDR3aa: CASSPEVGAYTGELFF; abundance: .; v_gene: TRBV5-1; j_gene: TRBJ2-2; d_gene: .
CDR3nt: TGTGCCATCAGTGATTTCGGGAATGGTGAAAAACTGTTTTTT; CDR3aa: CAISDFGNGEKLFF; abundance: .; v_gene: TRBV10-3; j_gene: TRBJ1-4; d_gene: .
CDR3nt: TGTGCCAGCAGCCATGCTACAGGGGCCGGGGAGCTGTTTTTT; CDR3aa: CASSHATGAGELFF; abundance: .; v_gene: TRBV7-6; j_gene: TRBJ2-2; d_gene: TRBD1
CDR3nt: TGTGCCAGCAGCTCCACAGGGGTCGGGGAGCTGTTTTTT; CDR3aa: CASSSTGVGELFF; abundance: .; v_gene: TRBV11-2; j_gene: TRBJ2-2; d_gene: TRBD1
CDR3nt: TGTGCCAGCAGCGGTCCAGGCGCGGTCAATCAGCCCCAGCATTTT; CDR3aa: CASSGPGAVNQPQHF; abundance: .; v_gene: TRBV9; j_gene: TRBJ1-5; d_gene: .
CDR3nt: TGTGCCAGCAGTTTAGGATCTTTCTCGACGCAGTATTTT; CDR3aa: CASSLGSFSTQYF; abundance: .; v_gene: TRBV28; j_gene: TRBJ2-3; d_gene: .
CDR3nt: TGTGCCAGCAGTAGCGACAGTCGTAGCTCTGGGGCCAACGTCCTGACTTTC; CDR3aa: CASSSDSRSSGANVLTF; abundance: .; v_gene: TRBV5-5; j_gene: TRBJ2-6; d_gene: .
CDR3nt: TGTGCCATCAGTCCCCTCCTGGGAGAAGAGACCCAGTACTTC; CDR3aa: CAISPLLGEETQYF; abundance: .; v_gene: TRBV10-3; j_gene: TRBJ2-5; d_gene: .
CDR3nt: TGTGCCAGCAGCTTCGGGGCTAGCGGGGGGTCTGGCACAGATACGCAGTATTTT; CDR3aa: CASSFGASGGSGTDTQYF; abundance: .; v_gene: TRBV11-3; j_gene: TRBJ2-3; d_gene: TRBD2
CDR3nt: TGCGCCAGCAGCTCTCCCTCCGGGGCTCTCCGCGCAGATACGCAGTATTTT; CDR3aa: CASSSPSGALRADTQYF; abundance: .; v_gene: TRBV5-1; j_gene: TRBJ2-3; d_gene: .
CDR3nt: TGTGCCAGCAGCCAAGATCTGGGAAATGAGCAGTTCTTC; CDR3aa: CASSQDLGNEQFF; abundance: once; v_gene: TRBV4-2; j_gene: TRBJ2-1; d_gene: .
CDR3nt: TGTGCCAGCAGCTTAGAACTAGCGCGAATTCCCTACGAGCAGTACTTC; CDR3aa: CASSLELARIPYEQYF; abundance: once; v_gene: TRBV7-2; j_gene: TRBJ2-7; d_gene: TRBD2
CDR3nt: TGTGCCAGCAGTTACATGGAGACCCAGTACTTC; CDR3aa: CASSYMETQYF; abundance: once; v_gene: TRBV6-6; j_gene: TRBJ2-5; d_gene: .
CDR3nt: TGTGCCAGCAGCCTCTCACCTTTAACTGAAGCTTTCTTT; CDR3aa: CASSLSPLTEAFF; abundance: .; v_gene: TRBV14; j_gene: TRBJ1-1; d_gene: .
CDR3nt: TGTGCCAGCAGTTTATCCCCAACAACTAACACTGAAGCTTTCTTT; CDR3aa: CASSLSPTTNTEAFF; abundance: .; v_gene: TRBV6-5; j_gene: TRBJ1-1; d_gene: .
CDR3nt: TGTGCCAGCTCGCGACCCGGGACAGGGAATCAGCCCCAGCATTTT; CDR3aa: CASSRPGTGNQPQHF; abundance: many; v_gene: TRBV28; j_gene: TRBJ1-5; d_gene: TRBD1
CDR3nt: TGTGCCAGCTCACAAGTGGCTGCGAACACCGGGGAGCTGTTTTTT; CDR3aa: CASSQVAANTGELFF; abundance: .; v_gene: TRBV18; j_gene: TRBJ2-2; d_gene: .
CDR3nt: TGTGCCAGCAGTTACTCGACAGGGAGCAATCAGCCCCAGCATTTT; CDR3aa: CASSYSTGSNQPQHF; abundance: .; v_gene: TRBV6-5; j_gene: TRBJ1-5; d_gene: TRBD1
CDR3nt: TGTGCCAGCAGTCAGGACAGGGCAATAGATACGCAGTATTTT; CDR3aa: CASSQDRAIDTQYF; abundance: .; v_gene: TRBV27; j_gene: TRBJ2-3; d_gene: TRBD1
CDR3nt: TGCGCCAGCAGCTTGATACAGGGTTCCTACGAGCAGTACTTC; CDR3aa: CASSLIQGSYEQYF; abundance: .; v_gene: TRBV5-1; j_gene: TRBJ2-7; d_gene: .
CDR3nt: TGTGCCAGCAGCGAACCTGGGACAAAAGGGCGCGGCTACACCTTC; CDR3aa: CASSEPGTKGRGYTF; abundance: .; v_gene: TRBV7-9; j_gene: TRBJ1-2; d_gene: .
CDR3nt: TGTGCCAGCGCCCTTGGGGACAGGGGATACGAGCAGTACTTC; CDR3aa: CASALGDRGYEQYF; abundance: .; v_gene: TRBV28; j_gene: TRBJ2-7; d_gene: TRBD1
CDR3nt: TGTGCCAGCCGCGAGATCGTCTCCTACGAGCAGTACTTC; CDR3aa: CASREIVSYEQYF; abundance: once; v_gene: TRBV6-4; j_gene: TRBJ2-7; d_gene: .